The T cell receptor beta chain under discussion was sequenced for a study of cytomegalovirus exposure and HLA in healthy donors. The study ran its PCR with 60 Vbeta and 13 Jbeta primers. Assay: immunoSEQ multiplex PCR; the TCRdb copy retains only in-frame clones and omits some. The sample carries about 210,000 clones, around 80% recorded once. From germline, CDR1 is MNHEY and CDR2 SVGAGI. V shed 2 bases and J shed 0 bases, with 10 bases lying between them. The length of the CDR3 is 15 residues. Details on this clone: Its specificity is not known.

Findings of the study overall: The authors later found TCR association rates varying by HLA locus, with DRB1 most and HLA-C fewest. An analysis was carried out at a later point. It showed that HLA-associated TCR beta chains were more clonally expanded than equally common non-associated chains.

This clonotype was sampled from a boy younger than 18 in good health and CMV-seronegative. The sequencing input was PBMCs. The rearrangement joins TRBV6-5 to TRBJ1-1; D is possibly TRBD1 (6 bases). CDR3 bases: TGTGCCAGCAGTTACACCACAGGGTTGAACACTGAAGCTTTCTTT. Translated: CASSYTTGLNTEAFF.